The rows below give T cell receptor beta chains drawn from one sample of a study of blood T cell repertoires in COVID-19. Libraries were prepared by immunoSEQ multiplex PCR; TCRdb keeps only in-frame clonotypes and omits some of them. The repertoire consists of approximately 150,000 clones, with about 80% occurring once and the leading ten covering about 5.1%. The sequencing sample was made of peripheral blood. These receptors came from a human donor in a cohort sampled during active COVID-19. Each CDR3 is given with its conserved first and last residue. The order of the fields is D gene, J gene, clone size, V gene, CDR3 DNA, CDR3 protein. D genes are given only for firm matches. Expanded clones are given a class, and other clones once, few, many or no size at all.

>-|TRBJ2-3|-|TRBV14
TGTGCCAGCAGCCTTCTGGGCGGGACAGATACGCAGTATTTT
CASSLLGGTDTQYF
>-|TRBJ1-1|-|TRBV27
TGTGCCAGCAGGGGGCGCGGAACTGAAGCTTTCTTT
CASRGRGTEAFF
>-|TRBJ1-1|-|TRBV5-4
TGTGCCAGCAGCTTGGACAGGAGCAGGACGAACACTGAAGCTTTCTTT
CASSLDRSRTNTEAFF
>-|TRBJ2-2|-|TRBV5-1
TGCGCCAGCAGCCCTAGCGCGAACACCGGGGAGCTGTTTTTT
CASSPSANTGELFF
>-|TRBJ2-1|-|TRBV5-5
TGTGCCAGCAGCTTGGTAGCGTCGACCCGCTACAATGAGCAGTTCTTC
CASSLVASTRYNEQFF
>-|TRBJ1-2|-|TRBV5-1
TGCGCCAGCAGCTCACCAGGGAACTATGGCTACACCTTC
CASSSPGNYGYTF
>TRBD1|TRBJ1-2|-|TRBV28
TGTGCCAGCAGTTTATGGTCAGGGGGTGATGGCTACACCTTC
CASSLWSGGDGYTF
>TRBD1|TRBJ1-2|-|TRBV25-1
TGTGCCAGCAGTGAGCCCTCCGGGACAGGCAACTATGGCTACACCTTC
CASSEPSGTGNYGYTF
>TRBD2|TRBJ2-3|once|TRBV20-1
TGCAGTGCTAGTACTAGCGTGGGCACAGATACGCAGTATTTT
CSASTSVGTDTQYF
>TRBD1|TRBJ1-4|-|TRBV2
TGTGCCAGCAGTAGGACAGGCAGGAATGAAAAACTGTTTTTT
CASSRTGRNEKLFF
>TRBD2|TRBJ2-5|once|TRBV28
TGTGCCAGCATTAGCGGGAAAGAGACCCAGTACTTC
CASISGKETQYF
>-|TRBJ2-1|-|TRBV6-2/TRBV6-3
TGTGCCAGCAGCACTACAGGCGGAGCCCCTTACAATGAGCAGTTCTTC
CASSTTGGAPYNEQFF
>TRBD1|TRBJ1-2|few|TRBV7-8
TGTGCCAGCAGCTTAGCCGGGACAGGGGTTCGTAAGAACTATGGCTACACCTTC
CASSLAGTGVRKNYGYTF
>TRBD1|TRBJ2-5|few|TRBV24-1
TGTGCCACCAGTGATCCCCGGACAGGGGAAGAGACCCAGTACTTC
CATSDPRTGEETQYF
>TRBD2|TRBJ2-1|many|TRBV4-2
TGTGCCAGCAGCCCGGGAATCGGACTAGCGGGGGGATCGGGCAATGAGCAGTTCTTC
CASSPGIGLAGGSGNEQFF
>-|TRBJ1-2|-|TRBV30
TGTGCCTGGAGTGTGGGGGGGAATGGCTACACCTTC
CAWSVGGNGYTF
>TRBD1|TRBJ2-7|-|TRBV24-1
TGTGCCACCAGTGATTTGGACAGGGGGTGGGACTCCTACGAGCAGTACTTC
CATSDLDRGWDSYEQYF
>TRBD1|TRBJ1-4|few|TRBV2
TGTGCCAGCAAGGGACAGGGGGTAAAACTGTTTTTT
CASKGQGVKLFF
>-|TRBJ1-1|-|TRBV2
TGTGCCAGCAATCAAAACACTGAAGCTTTCTTT
CASNQNTEAFF
>TRBD2|TRBJ2-2|-|TRBV7-3
TGTGCCAGCAGCTTAACCGGGACTACCACCGGGGAGCTGTTTTTT
CASSLTGTTTGELFF
>TRBD1|TRBJ2-5|-|TRBV5-4
TGTGCCAGCAGCGGGACAGGGTTGGATATGGATGAGACCCAGTACTTC
CASSGTGLDMDETQYF
>-|TRBJ1-2|-|TRBV29-1
TGCAGCGTTGGGCGGTCCCAGGGGAATGGCTACACCTTC
CSVGRSQGNGYTF
>TRBD1|TRBJ2-5|-|TRBV5-1
TGCGCCAGCAGCTCCGACCAGGGGGCTGGGGAGACCCAGTACTTC
CASSSDQGAGETQYF
>-|TRBJ1-4|-|TRBV5-1
TGCGCCAGCGCCGACAGGCTGAATGAAAAACTGTTTTTT
CASADRLNEKLFF
>-|TRBJ1-6|-|TRBV6-5
TGTGCCACCCGTTCCTATAATTCACCCCTCCACTTT
CATRSYNSPLHF
>-|TRBJ2-1|-|TRBV2
TGTGCAACCCGCCGGAGCTTTAGGGGGGGTAACAATGAGCAGTTCTTC
CATRRSFRGGNNEQFF
>-|TRBJ2-5|once|TRBV19
TGTGCCAGTAGTTTCATCGGGGAGACCCAGTACTTC
CASSFIGETQYF
>TRBD2|TRBJ2-5|few|TRBV10-3
TGTGCCATCCGGAGCGGGGGTCAAGAGACCCAGTACTTC
CAIRSGGQETQYF
>-|TRBJ1-6|-|TRBV5-5
TGTGCCAGCAGCTTTAGTTCAGGTTCACCCCTCCACTTT
CASSFSSGSPLHF
>-|TRBJ1-1|-|TRBV2
TGTGCCAGCACTGAAATCTCGGGTTACAGGGTGAACACTGAAGCTTTCTTT
CASTEISGYRVNTEAFF
>TRBD1|TRBJ1-3|few|TRBV2
TGTGCCAGCAGTCCAGGACAGGTCTCTGGAAACACCATATATTTT
CASSPGQVSGNTIYF
>TRBD1|TRBJ1-5|-|TRBV13
TGTGCCAGCAGCTTAGGCGGGACAGGGGCAGGGCCCCAGCATTTT
CASSLGGTGAGPQHF
>-|TRBJ2-3|once|TRBV3-1/TRBV3-2
TGTGCCAGCATCTCCGGGCGGCTCGGGGGGCGCCAAATGCATACGCAGTATTTT
CASISGRLGGRQMHTQYF
>-|TRBJ2-3|-|TRBV9
TGTGCCAGCAGCCTAGGGGCCCCGCAGTATTTT
CASSLGAPQYF
>TRBD1|TRBJ1-1|-|TRBV6-5
TGTGCCAGCAAGACAGGGGGAAGGACTGAAGCTTTCTTT
CASKTGGRTEAFF
>TRBD1|TRBJ2-7|once|TRBV29-1
TGCAGCGTTGAATGGGACAGCCGGGACGAGCAGTACTTC
CSVEWDSRDEQYF
>TRBD1|TRBJ2-5|-|TRBV5-1
TGCGCCAGCAGCACCCTCCAGGGGGAGCAAGAGACCCAGTACTTC
CASSTLQGEQETQYF
>TRBD1|TRBJ1-4|-|TRBV27
TGTGCCAGCAGTTTCAAGGGGGCGCGATTAACTAATGAAAAACTGTTTTTT
CASSFKGARLTNEKLFF
>TRBD2|TRBJ2-7|-|TRBV7-3
TGTGCCAGCAGCTTACAGGGAGGGTCGTACGAGCAGTACTTC
CASSLQGGSYEQYF
>-|TRBJ2-7|few|TRBV3-1/TRBV3-2
TGTGCCAGCAGCCCCCAGCCCCAGGGGTTTAAACGTTTCGAGCAGTACTTC
CASSPQPQGFKRFEQYF
>TRBD1|TRBJ1-1|-|TRBV19
TGTGCCAGTATGGGGGTAGGGACAGGGGGCACTGAAGCTTTCTTT
CASMGVGTGGTEAFF
>-|TRBJ2-7|-|TRBV23-1
TGCGCCAGCAGTCTGGGCAGCTCCTACGAGCAGTACTTC
CASSLGSSYEQYF
>-|TRBJ2-3|-|TRBV6-2/TRBV6-3
TGTGCCAGCAGTTACCCGATCTCCGGGACTCGAACAGATACGCAGTATTTT
CASSYPISGTRTDTQYF
>TRBD1|TRBJ1-2|-|TRBV5-5
TGTGCCAGCAGCTTAGACAGGGTTGGGGATATTAACTATGGCTACACCTTC
CASSLDRVGDINYGYTF
>-|TRBJ2-3|-|TRBV5-1
TGCGCCAGCAGCTTGGATGGGGGGAGCACAGATACGCAGTATTTT
CASSLDGGSTDTQYF
>-|TRBJ1-6|-|TRBV5-6
TGTGCCAGCAGCTTGCCAGGGAATAATTCACCCCTCCACTTT
CASSLPGNNSPLHF
>-|TRBJ1-5|-|TRBV15
TGTGCCACCAGCAGAGCGGGTAGCAATCAGCCCCAGCATTTT
CATSRAGSNQPQHF
>TRBD1|TRBJ2-2|-|TRBV11-2
TGTGCCAGCAGGCCAGGGACAGGGGAAGCCGGGGAGCTGTTTTTT
CASRPGTGEAGELFF
>TRBD1|TRBJ1-4|-|TRBV29-1
TGCAGCGTTGAGGCAGGGGGCGGTGAAAAACTGTTTTTT
CSVEAGGGEKLFF
>TRBD1|TRBJ1-2|-|TRBV27
TGTGCCAGCAGTTCGTTCGGGACAGTCGACTATGGCTACACCTTC
CASSSFGTVDYGYTF
>TRBD2|TRBJ2-5|-|TRBV7-6
TGTGCCAGCAGCTTAGGAGTAGCGGGAACGCAAGAGACCCAGTACTTC
CASSLGVAGTQETQYF
>TRBD1|TRBJ1-1|-|TRBV28
TGTGCCAGCAGTTCTAAGGGACAGGGTATCGTGAACACTGAAGCTTTCTTT
CASSSKGQGIVNTEAFF